This entry describes one T cell receptor beta chain. This entry comes from a study of blood T cell repertoires in COVID-19. In the study overall: Nucleic acid was either cDNA or gDNA, and it came from T cells, B-cell-depleted T cells, or PBMCs.

TCRdb's table, derived via immunoSEQ multiplex PCR, lists solely in-frame clones and lacks some. The sample lists about 280,000 clones; roughly 85% were seen once. Enrolled through a virtual design, the participants were between roughly 18 and 90 years of age and came from approximately 25 US areas. The sample taken for sequencing was PBMCs or T cells enriched from blood (not recorded which). This clonotype was obtained from a man aged 35-49 years who had been exposed to COVID-19.

The CDR3, as DNA: TGTGCCAGCAGGACAGGGGGTTCACCCCTCCACTTT. This codes for CASRTGGSPLHF. The chain is built from TRBV2 and TRBJ1-6, with 9 bases identical to TRBD1. CDR3 length equals 12 residues. Germline CDR1 is SNHLY and CDR2 is FYNNEI. Germline trimming cut 6 bases from V and 9 bases from J; bases unmatched to any gene: 0.